A selection of T cell receptor beta chains follows, all from one sample in a study of blood T cell repertoires in COVID-19. TCRdb's table, derived via immunoSEQ multiplex PCR, lists solely in-frame clones and lacks some. This sample has about 120,000 clones; over 65% occur once, and the top ten carry less than 9.5%. Input material: peripheral blood. Receptor source: a middle-aged woman with acute or convalescent COVID-19. The CDR3 runs from the conserved cysteine through the conserved F or W. A D gene is named only where the DNA matches it firmly. Clone size is shown for a subset of rows, as once, few, many or a class of expanded clone.

D	V	size	J	CDR3	DNA
TRBD1	TRBV19	-	TRBJ1-6	CASSLRQGNSPLHF	TGTGCCAGTAGTTTACGACAGGGTAATTCACCCCTCCACTTT
-	TRBV4-1	-	TRBJ2-1	CASSRGGDSDEQFF	TGCGCCAGCAGCCGCGGTGGTGACTCCGATGAGCAGTTCTTC
TRBD2	TRBV24-1	-	TRBJ2-3	CATSDPRGSGEGTDTQYF	TGTGCCACCAGTGATCCTCGGGGTAGCGGGGAAGGCACAGATACGCAGTATTTT
-	TRBV27	-	TRBJ1-2	CASSTTMGYTF	TGTGCCAGCAGCACGACTATGGGCTACACCTTC
TRBD1	TRBV27	-	TRBJ1-2	CASSFRDRPLYGYTF	TGTGCCAGCAGTTTCCGGGACAGGCCCCTCTATGGCTACACCTTC
TRBD1	TRBV11-1	-	TRBJ2-2	CASSSAGTGNTGELFF	TGTGCCAGCAGCTCCGCCGGGACAGGGAACACCGGGGAGCTGTTTTTT
TRBD1	TRBV28	-	TRBJ1-6	CASMEDRGRFALHF	TGTGCCAGCATGGAAGACAGGGGCCGTTTTGCCCTCCACTTT
-	TRBV27	once	TRBJ1-1	CASSLGGVGGTEAFF	TGTGCCAGCAGTTTAGGGGGGGTTGGTGGCACTGAAGCTTTCTTT
-	TRBV6-5	-	TRBJ2-7	CASSQRDKYEQYF	TGTGCCAGCAGCCAACGGGACAAATACGAGCAGTACTTC
-	TRBV9	-	TRBJ1-6	CASSDQGFNSPLHF	TGTGCCAGCAGCGACCAGGGATTTAATTCACCCCTCCACTTT
TRBD1	TRBV7-9	-	TRBJ1-1	CASSLDRGRAEAFF	TGTGCCAGCAGCTTAGACAGGGGACGGGCTGAAGCTTTCTTT
TRBD1	TRBV7-6	-	TRBJ2-2	CASSLAARGHGGELFF	TGTGCCAGCAGCTTAGCGGCAAGGGGGCACGGCGGGGAGCTGTTTTTT
-	TRBV6-2/TRBV6-3	-	TRBJ1-2	CASSYGQNYGYTF	TGTGCCAGCAGTTACGGGCAGAACTATGGCTACACCTTC
-	TRBV5-1	-	TRBJ2-2	CASSLPGTLELFF	TGCGCCAGCAGCTTACCAGGGACTTTGGAGCTGTTTTTT
-	TRBV12-3/TRBV12-4	-	TRBJ1-1	CASSLRGYTEAFF	TGTGCCAGCAGTTTACGGGGATACACTGAAGCTTTCTTT
-	TRBV6-8	-	TRBJ1-3	CASTSALFSLGENTIYF	TGTGCCAGCACTTCCGCCCTCTTCTCCCTAGGCGAAAACACCATATATTTT
-	TRBV7-9	-	TRBJ1-2	CASNGEGGYGYTF	TGTGCCAGCAATGGGGAGGGAGGCTATGGCTACACCTTC
-	TRBV5-1	-	TRBJ1-2	CASSLGAAYGYTF	TGCGCCAGCAGCTTGGGGGCCGCATATGGCTACACCTTC
TRBD1	TRBV6-6	-	TRBJ1-2	CASTPDRAAGDTF	TGTGCCAGCACTCCCGACAGGGCCGCCGGCGACACCTTC
-	TRBV13	-	TRBJ1-2	CASSLGAQRIYGYTF	TGTGCCAGCAGCTTAGGGGCCCAGAGGATCTATGGCTACACCTTC
TRBD1	TRBV5-4	once	TRBJ2-3	CAVGVGTGVIDTQYF	TGTGCCGTAGGGGTGGGAACAGGGGTTATAGATACGCAGTATTTT
-	TRBV7-3	-	TRBJ2-1	CASSLVPINEQFF	TGTGCCAGCAGCTTAGTGCCTATCAATGAGCAGTTCTTC
-	TRBV7-2	-	TRBJ1-4	CASSKGGVPSNEKLFF	TGTGCCAGCAGCAAAGGAGGGGTCCCATCTAATGAAAAACTGTTTTTT
-	TRBV19	-	TRBJ2-3	CASSIQGFTDTQYF	TGTGCCAGTAGTATTCAGGGTTTCACAGATACGCAGTATTTT
TRBD1	TRBV6-6	-	TRBJ1-2	CASSRHHTDREEGYTF	TGTGCCAGCAGTCGACACCACACTGACAGGGAGGAGGGCTACACCTTC
-	TRBV5-4	-	TRBJ2-3	CASREALLGTDTQYF	TGTGCCAGCAGAGAAGCGTTGTTAGGCACAGATACGCAGTATTTT
-	TRBV10-3	few	TRBJ1-1	CAIRDDRNTEAFF	TGTGCCATCAGGGATGACAGGAACACTGAAGCTTTCTTT
-	TRBV7-9	-	TRBJ1-2	CASSVIGDGYTF	TGTGCCAGCAGCGTAATCGGGGATGGCTACACCTTC
TRBD2	TRBV9	once	TRBJ2-2	CASSEDGGAPTGELFF	TGTGCCAGCAGCGAGGACGGGGGGGCCCCCACCGGGGAGCTGTTTTTT
TRBD1	TRBV5-1	-	TRBJ2-5	CASSFGTGATETQYF	TGCGCCAGCAGCTTCGGGACAGGAGCGACGGAGACCCAGTACTTC
-	TRBV7-9	-	TRBJ2-1	CASSLGLRGNEQFF	TGTGCCAGCAGCCTGGGACTCCGGGGCAATGAGCAGTTCTTC
-	TRBV5-1	-	TRBJ2-1	CASSSDYEQFF	TGCGCCAGCAGCTCCGACTATGAGCAGTTCTTC
-	TRBV4-3	-	TRBJ1-2	CASSHMGVAGGYTF	TGCGCCAGCAGCCACATGGGGGTGGCGGGAGGCTACACCTTC
-	TRBV6-1	-	TRBJ1-2	CASSEARDIPYGYTF	TGTGCCAGCAGTGAAGCGAGGGACATACCCTATGGCTACACCTTC
TRBD1	TRBV15	once	TRBJ1-1	CATAKRTDREAFF	TGTGCCACCGCCAAAAGGACGGACAGGGAAGCTTTCTTT
-	TRBV6-5	-	TRBJ1-5	CASTRRRDNQPQHF	TGTGCCAGCACGAGGCGCAGAGACAATCAGCCCCAGCATTTT
-	TRBV6-2/TRBV6-3	few	TRBJ2-3	CASSYPPATDTQYF	TGTGCCAGCAGTTACCCTCCTGCGACAGATACGCAGTATTTT
TRBD1	TRBV10-3	-	TRBJ1-2	CAISSSPQGANYGYTF	TGTGCCATCAGTAGTTCCCCCCAGGGGGCCAACTATGGCTACACCTTC
-	TRBV6-1	-	TRBJ2-7	CASSDPGNSYEQYF	TGTGCCAGCAGTGATCCGGGGAACTCCTACGAGCAGTACTTC
-	TRBV6-7	-	TRBJ2-1	CASSYSSFGLHINEQFF	TGTGCCAGCAGTTACTCGTCCTTTGGCTTGCACATCAATGAGCAGTTCTTC
TRBD1	TRBV30	-	TRBJ1-6	CAWNDRADSPLHF	TGTGCCTGGAATGACAGGGCTGATTCACCCCTCCACTTT
TRBD1	TRBV6-5	few	TRBJ1-6	CASSYRTGLVDPLHF	TGTGCCAGCAGTTACCGGACAGGGTTGGTGGATCCCCTCCACTTT
TRBD1	TRBV5-5	-	TRBJ2-2	CASSQAYRGPNTGELFF	TGTGCCAGCAGCCAGGCTTACAGGGGGCCGAACACCGGGGAGCTGTTTTTT
-	TRBV7-9	-	TRBJ1-5	CASSLDQNNQPQHF	TGTGCCAGCAGCTTAGATCAGAACAATCAGCCCCAGCATTTT